The present T cell receptor beta chain was sequenced within a study of cytomegalovirus exposure and HLA in healthy donors. Of note for this clone: No antigen is known for it.

The CDR3 spans 17 residues. V was pared by 3 bases and J by 0 bases, with 19 bases between. Germline V gene sequence: CDR1 SGHRS, CDR2 YFSETQ. Study-level points and caveats: Productive status was seen about 87% or about 30% of the time for most TCR beta V segments in an earlier analysis. It was taken for granted in presence/absence analyses that sequencing depth across donors was roughly uniform.

The PCR made use of 60 Vbeta and 13 Jbeta primers. Libraries were prepared by immunoSEQ multiplex PCR; TCRdb keeps only in-frame clonotypes and omits some of them. The repertoire holds around 100,000 clones, with roughly 80% as singletons. The TCR originated in a young man in good health and CMV-seropositive. Sequenced sample: PBMCs. The chain combines TRBV5-1 with TRBJ2-7; D perhaps matches TRBD1 (6 bases). CDR3 DNA: TGCGCCAGCAGCTCTCAGCCTCCGGGACATAGCTCCTACGAGCAGTACTTC. Protein product: CASSSQPPGHSSYEQYF.